Each of the 23 T cell receptor beta chains below was sequenced from the same sample in a study of blood T cell repertoires in COVID-19. Some clones are missing from TCRdb's copy, which holds only in-frame ones; the method was immunoSEQ multiplex PCR. The profile covers 120,000 or so clones, with around 85% appearing a single time and about 3.9% taken by the ten largest. Material: peripheral blood. Receptors originate from a man in his 60s with acute or convalescent COVID-19.

This chain connects TRBV6-6 to TRBJ1-2; maybe TRBD1 (5 bases). The germline V and J ends were trimmed by 8 bases and 4 bases, with 14 bases remaining between them. Germline V gene lookup returns CDR1 MNHNY and CDR2 SVGAGI (reference sequence). There are 13 residues in the CDR3. The CDR3 here is CASRLGGIYGYTF. The CDR3 DNA reads as TGTGCCAGCCGACTCGGGGGGATCTATGGCTACACCTTC.

The chain joins TRBV12-3 or TRBV12-4 to TRBJ1-1; the D gene is possibly TRBD1 (5 bases). The ends were cut back, 8 bases at V and 4 bases at J, with 11 bases in the middle. This CDR3 contains 12 residues. CDR3 coding DNA: TGTGCCAGCTCTGCGGGGGGCACTGAAGCTTTCTTT. Protein product: CASSAGGTEAFF.

The rearrangement uses TRBV29-1 and TRBJ2-1; no definite D call. With 4 bases removed from V and 3 bases from J, the gap between germline ends came to 10 bases. The germline CDR1 and CDR2 sequences are SQVTM and ANQGSEA. The length of the CDR3 is 13 residues. The CDR3, as DNA: TGCAGCGTTGGTGACAAAGACTACAATGAGCAGTTCTTC. Amino acids: CSVGDKDYNEQFF.

This sequence joins TRBV5-6 and TRBJ2-1; possibly TRBD1 for D (6 bases). Germline V gene sequence: CDR1 SGHDT, CDR2 YYEEEE. The CDR3 sequence is 16 residues long. Trimming took off 3 bases at V and 9 bases at J, with 22 bases between the two ends. DNA of the CDR3: TGTGCCAGCAGCTCCGTCTCACAGGGCGATATCGGTGAGCAGTTCTTC. It specifies CASSSVSQGDIGEQFF.

V usage is TRBV5-4 and J usage is TRBJ2-1; 7 bases agree with TRBD2. From germline, CDR1 is SGHNT and CDR2 YYREEE (reference sequence). This CDR3 spans 14 amino acids. Losses at the gene ends were 0 bases for V and 7 bases for J; bases not matched to a gene: 4. The CDR3, as DNA: TGTGCCAGCAGCTTGGACCCCGGGAGGAATGAGCAGTTCTTC. Translating gives CASSLDPGRNEQFF.

V usage is TRBV7-3 and J usage is TRBJ2-1; possibly TRBD1 for D (6 bases). V was shortened by 5 bases and J by 5 bases, with 16 bases between the two germline ends. The CDR3 spans 15 residues. Germline V lookup: CDR1 SGHTA, CDR2 FQGTGA. The CDR3: CASSPGLYRDNEQFF. Here the CDR3 DNA reads TGTGCCAGCAGCCCTGGACTCTACAGGGACAATGAGCAGTTCTTC. The entire variable domain, with the rest obtained from reference TRBV7-3 and TRBJ2-1, is as follows: GAGVSQTPSNKVTEKGKYVELRCDPISGHTALYWYRQSLGQGPEFLIYFQGTGAADDSGLPNDRFFAVRPEGSVSTLKIQRTERGDSAVYLCASSPGLYRDNEQFFGPGTRLTVL.

This chain links TRBV28 with TRBJ2-7, with TRBD1 matching over 11 bases. This CDR3 is 16 amino acids long. The germline V gene encodes CDR1 MDHEN and CDR2 SYDVKM. J was trimmed by 7 bases and V by 5 bases; bases with no gene match: 13. CDR3 amino acids: CASSPRLGQGAWEQYF. The CDR3 coding sequence is TGTGCCAGCAGTCCTCGCCTAGGACAGGGGGCGTGGGAGCAGTACTTC.

The gene calls are TRBV11-1 and TRBJ2-3; no clear D gene. In germline, CDR1 is SGHAT, CDR2 FQDESV (reference sequence). The V gene lost 4 bases and the J gene lost 1 base, with 6 bases spanning the gap. The CDR3 sequence is 13 residues long. The CDR3 spells CASSSRGTDTQYF. CDR3 nucleotide sequence: TGTGCCAGCAGCTCTCGGGGCACAGATACGCAGTATTTT.

This chain uses TRBV10-3 with TRBJ2-7; no clear D. The ends were cut back, 3 bases at V and 3 bases at J, with 3 bases in the middle. The CDR3 sequence is 11 residues long. Germline CDR1 reads ENHRY; CDR2 reads SYGVKD. CDR3 residues: CAISDLYEQYF. In DNA form, the CDR3 reads TGTGCCATCAGTGACCTCTACGAGCAGTACTTC.

The V and J genes are TRBV10-3 and TRBJ2-1; 8 bases agree with TRBD2. Germline trimming cut 3 bases from V and 3 bases from J; bases unmatched to any gene: 4. Germline V gene sequence: CDR1 ENHRY, CDR2 SYGVKD. The CDR3 is 15 residues long. CDR3 region: CAISDQAGVYNEQFF. In nucleotides, the CDR3 is TGTGCCATCAGTGACCAAGCGGGAGTCTACAATGAGCAGTTCTTC.

This rearrangement joins TRBV4-2 to TRBJ2-2, with a tentative D call TRBD2 (6 bases). V lost 5 bases to trimming and J lost 6 bases, with 10 bases between them. There are 13 residues in the CDR3. The germline V gene encodes CDR1 LGHNA and CDR2 YNFKEQ. The CDR3 region has the DNA TGTGCCAGCAGCATTTGGGGGGCCGGGGAGCTGTTTTTT. The encoded protein is CASSIWGAGELFF.

This clone was observed a single time. The chain has TRBV5-5 and TRBJ2-7, with D possibly being TRBD2 (5 bases). The germline CDR1 and CDR2 sequences are SGHKS and YYEKEE (reference sequence). V was clipped by 0 bases and J by 4 bases, with 11 bases between them. The CDR3 consists of 14 residues. The CDR3: CASSLALAGYEQYF. The CDR3, as DNA: TGTGCCAGCAGCTTGGCCCTGGCGGGTTACGAGCAGTACTTC.

The V gene is TRBV5-4, the J gene TRBJ2-5; 12 bases line up with TRBD1. The CDR3 spans 16 residues. Germline CDR1 SGHNT, CDR2 YYREEE (reference sequence). Germline trimming cut 1 base from V and 5 bases from J; bases unmatched to any gene: 6. Written as DNA, the CDR3 is TGTGCCAGCAGCTTGCTCGGGACAGGGGGCGCGGAGACCCAGTACTTC. This gives the protein CASSLLGTGGAETQYF.

The chain links TRBV9 to TRBJ2-3; TRBD2 is a possible D gene (7 bases). Germline V gene lookup returns CDR1 SGDLS and CDR2 YYNGEE. V shed 5 bases and J shed 3 bases, with 13 bases lying between them. The CDR3 sequence is 14 residues long. The CDR3 loop is CASRRGRGTDTQYF. The DNA of the CDR3 is TGTGCCAGCAGACGAGGGAGGGGGACAGATACGCAGTATTTT.

J is TRBJ1-4 and V is TRBV5-5, with D maybe TRBD1 (6 bases). The germline V and J ends were trimmed by 4 bases and 0 bases, with 16 bases remaining between them. Germline V gene data show CDR1 as SGHKS and CDR2 as YYEKEE (reference sequence). The CDR3 has 17 amino acids. The CDR3 bases are TGTGCCAGCAGCGGACCGACTTGGGACACAACTAATGAAAAACTGTTTTTT. It codes for CASSGPTWDTTNEKLFF.

V usage is TRBV6-6 and J usage is TRBJ1-1; 9 nucleotides line up with TRBD1. The J segment lost 5 bases and the V segment lost 6 bases, leaving 4 bases of the junction unmatched. The germline CDR1 and CDR2 sequences are MNHNY and SVGAGI (reference sequence). This CDR3 is built from 13 residues. The CDR3 nucleotides are TGTGCCAGCAGCAGACAGGGGGAGACTGAAGCTTTCTTT. Amino acids: CASSRQGETEAFF.

This clone occurred once. This chain joins TRBV7-3 and TRBJ1-2; D is uncertain. V dropped 4 bases and J dropped 5 bases, with 17 bases sitting between them. This CDR3 has 15 amino acids. The germline V gene encodes CDR1 SGHTA and CDR2 FQGTGA. This CDR3 is CASSSTPGREYGYTF. As DNA, the CDR3 is TGTGCCAGCAGCTCGACCCCCGGGAGGGAGTATGGCTACACCTTC. Looking up the rest from reference TRBV7-3 and TRBJ1-2 gives the full variable domain: GAGVSQTPSNKVTEKGKYVELRCDPISGHTALYWYRQSLGQGPEFLIYFQGTGAADDSGLPNDRFFAVRPEGSVSTLKIQRTERGDSAVYLCASSSTPGREYGYTFGSGTRLTVV.

Comments on this clone: The junction does not match germline at one end; this may be a read error. This chain links TRBV7-7 with TRBJ2-5, with 15 bases lining up with TRBD2. Germline values: CDR1 SSHAT, CDR2 FNYEAQ (reference sequence). CDR3 size: 16 residues. The CDR3 sequence: CASSEGLAGGGETQYF. CDR3 DNA sequence: TGTGCTAGCAGCGAGGGACTAGCGGGAGGAGGGGAGACCCAGTACTTC.

This clone has more than one count but fewer than ten. This sequence joins TRBV9 and TRBJ2-7; the match to TRBD2 covers 8 bases. The CDR3 totals 15 residues. J was trimmed by 3 bases and V by 1 base; bases with no gene match: 6. Germline V CDR1 and CDR2: SGDLS, YYNGEE. CDR3 loop: CASSVSGSNFYEQYF. CDR3 nucleotide sequence: TGTGCCAGCAGCGTAAGCGGGAGCAATTTCTACGAGCAGTACTTC.

This rearrangement joins TRBV3-1 (or the pseudogene TRBV3-2) to TRBJ1-3; D is unresolved. Per germline, CDR1 LGHDT and CDR2 YNNKEL (reference sequence). CDR3 length: 15 amino acids. The V gene lost 4 bases and the J gene lost 0 bases, with 10 bases spanning the gap. Written as DNA, the CDR3 is TGTGCCAGCAGCCCTACCCGAGGCTCTGGAAACACCATATATTTT. This sequence encodes CASSPTRGSGNTIYF.

This chain links TRBV19 with TRBJ2-2; possible D gene TRBD2, 5 bases. Germline V lookup: CDR1 LNHDA, CDR2 SQIVND (reference sequence). V lost 1 base and J lost 7, with 13 bases in between. The CDR3 has 15 residues. The CDR3 here is CASSIGPVSGGELFF. CDR3 DNA sequence: TGTGCCAGTAGTATAGGGCCCGTCAGCGGCGGGGAGCTGTTTTTT.

CDR3 sequence reads: CASSLRGRDTEAFF. CDR3 nucleotide sequence: TGCGCCAGCAGCTTGAGGGGAAGAGACACTGAAGCTTTCTTT. The chain uses TRBV5-1 and TRBJ1-1, with D tentatively TRBD1 (5 bases). The germline gives CDR1 SGHRS, CDR2 YFSETQ. The CDR3 is 14 amino acids. The ends were cut back, 1 base at V and 3 bases at J, with 10 bases in the middle.

The gene calls are TRBV28 and TRBJ2-3; D may be TRBD2 (6 bases). CDR3 length equals 19 residues. The V end lost 2 bases, the J end lost 0 bases, and 21 bases lay between the germline ends. Germline CDR1 reads MDHEN; CDR2 reads SYDVKM. The CDR3 loop is CASSLLSGIAAFSTDTQYF. CDR3 coding DNA: TGTGCCAGCAGTTTACTCTCCGGGATAGCGGCGTTTAGCACAGATACGCAGTATTTT.